This T cell receptor beta chain was sequenced in a study of CD8 T cells in ankylosing spondylitis. Whole-study findings and limits: As reported, disease-linked clones showed significant enrichment in matched ankylosing spondylitis synovial fluid. The authors found the disease-linked clones to be CD8+ and relatively rare in peripheral blood.

At least ten counts were recorded for this clonotype. The antigen is unknown. CDR3 length: 19 residues. 5'-RACE, quantitative and with molecular barcodes, yielded the TCR beta libraries. In TCRdb, the 5' RACE reads were re-called with MiXCR into one record per CDR3 protein. The table records a few hundred thousand distinct CDR3 sequences, about 18% of them present only once. The rearrangement links TRBV21-1 to TRBJ1-1; TRBD1, as called in the table, went unchecked against the DNA. TRBV21-1 is classified as a pseudogene. Sequencing was carried out using blood, either unsorted or a sorted T cell fraction (not recorded which). The sequence was collected from a male donor with ankylosing spondylitis or in good health (not recorded which). The CDR3 coding sequence is TGTGCCAGCAGCAAATTAGTCACAGGGGGTTCCCCCATGAACACTGAAGCTTTCTTT. Its translation is CASSKLVTGGSPMNTEAFF.